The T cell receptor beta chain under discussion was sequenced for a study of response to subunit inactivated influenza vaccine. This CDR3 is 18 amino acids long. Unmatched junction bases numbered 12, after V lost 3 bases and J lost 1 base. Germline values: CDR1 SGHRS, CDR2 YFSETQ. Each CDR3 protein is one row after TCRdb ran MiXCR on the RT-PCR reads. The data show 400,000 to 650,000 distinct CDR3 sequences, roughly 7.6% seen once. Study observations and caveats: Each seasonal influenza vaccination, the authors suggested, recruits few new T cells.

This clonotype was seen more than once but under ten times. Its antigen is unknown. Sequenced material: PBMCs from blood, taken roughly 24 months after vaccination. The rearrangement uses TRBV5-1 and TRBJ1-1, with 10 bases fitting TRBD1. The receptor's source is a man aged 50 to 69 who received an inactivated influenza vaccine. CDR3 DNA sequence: TGCGCCAGCAGCTACTCGGACAGGGGGTTATTCTCGAACACTGAAGCTTTCTTT. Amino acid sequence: CASSYSDRGLFSNTEAFF.